The 17 T cell receptor beta chains presented below share a single source sample, sequenced in a study of Ad26.COV2.S vaccination and SARS-CoV-2 variants. Treatment noted: 19 received Ad26.COV2.S at low or high dose, single or two shots; about 5 received placebo; per-sample allocation not given. Day 63 following the first vaccine or placebo injection was when the samples were taken. Some clones are missing from TCRdb's copy, which holds only in-frame ones; the method was immunoSEQ multiplex PCR. The sample shows 200,000 to 300,000 clones, roughly 90% of them seen only once. The sample consisted of peripheral blood, taken in a trial of Ad26.COV2.S vaccine versus placebo. The receptor set was obtained from a person aged 18 to 65 who received the Ad26.COV2.S COVID-19 vaccine or a placebo.

The chain combines TRBV5-1 with TRBJ1-5; D is unresolved. This CDR3 has 13 residues. Trimming pared 0 bases from V and 6 bases from J, leaving 7 bases between. The V gene's germline CDR1 is SGHRS and CDR2 YFSETQ. The CDR3: CASSLGESQPQHF. CDR3 nucleotides: TGCGCCAGCAGCTTGGGGGAAAGTCAGCCCCAGCATTTT.

The gene calls are TRBV18 and TRBJ1-1; D not resolved. V shed 3 bases and J shed 8 bases, with 13 bases lying between them. CDR3 length: 13 residues. CDR1 KGHSH and CDR2 LQKENI come from the germline V gene. The CDR3 sequence: CASSPVRAYEAFF. In DNA form, the CDR3 reads TGTGCCAGCTCACCCGTGCGGGCCTACGAAGCTTTCTTT.

J is TRBJ1-3 and V is TRBV19; weak D call: TRBD1 (5 bases). Germline V gene lookup returns CDR1 LNHDA and CDR2 SQIVND (reference sequence). This CDR3 spans 14 amino acids. The V and J ends lost 6 bases and 2 bases respectively, with 11 bases between them. The CDR3 sequence is CASRERGTGNTIYF. The CDR3 nucleotides are TGTGCCAGTAGAGAAAGGGGAACTGGAAACACCATATATTTT.

V usage is TRBV14 and J usage is TRBJ2-3; weak D call: TRBD1 (6 bases). Trimming removed 6 bases from V and 1 base from J, with 14 bases in between. The CDR3 has 15 residues. Germline V CDR1 and CDR2: SGHDN, FVKESK. The CDR3 DNA sequence: TGTGCCAGCAGTTCGAACAGGGCCCGCACAGATACGCAGTATTTT. Translating it yields CASSSNRARTDTQYF. The whole variable domain, remainder taken from reference TRBV14 and TRBJ2-3, is EAGVTQFPSHSVIEKGQTVTLRCDPISGHDNLYWYRRVMGKEIKFLLHFVKESKQDESGMPNNRFLAERTGGTYSTLKVQPAELEDSGVYFCASSSNRARTDTQYFGPGTRLTVL.

This rearrangement joins TRBV30 to TRBJ2-5, with D unclear. The CDR3 spans 13 residues. Germline values: CDR1 GTSNPN, CDR2 SVGIG (reference sequence). V lost 0 bases and J 4 bases, leaving 9 bases between the germline ends. This CDR3 reads CAWSVRTRETQYF. CDR3 coding DNA: TGTGCCTGGAGTGTACGGACCCGAGAGACCCAGTACTTC.

The chain combines TRBV5-8 with TRBJ1-1; D gene unclear. Germline V gene lookup returns CDR1 SGHTS and CDR2 YDEGEE. The CDR3 totals 13 residues. V gave up 0 bases and J gave up 6 bases, with 9 bases separating them. For the CDR3, the DNA is TGTGCCAGCAGCTTGGTACCTGGCGCTGAAGCTTTCTTT. Protein product: CASSLVPGAEAFF.

This clone has only a few counts. CDR3 amino acids: CASRGTSDEQYF. In DNA, the CDR3 is TGTGCCAGCAGGGGGACTAGCGACGAGCAGTACTTC. The V call is TRBV7-9, the J call TRBJ2-7; 10 positions match TRBD2. V shed 6 bases, J shed 5 bases, and the junction held 1 base outside the gene matches. The CDR3 length is 12 residues. Germline V gene lookup returns CDR1 SEHNR and CDR2 FQNEAQ (reference sequence).

The J gene is TRBJ2-7, the V gene TRBV6-5; 7 bases fit TRBD1. The CDR3 has 14 amino acids. CDR1 is MNHEY and CDR2 is SVGAGI in the germline V gene. V lost 7 bases to trimming and J lost 4 bases; unmatched junction nucleotides: 10. The CDR3 loop is CASTALTGNYEQYF. In nucleotides, the CDR3 is TGTGCCAGCACTGCCCTGACAGGGAATTACGAGCAGTACTTC.

The chain employs TRBV7-2 and TRBJ1-5, with D tentatively TRBD1 (5 bases). Trimming removed 3 bases from V and 7 bases from J, with 13 bases in between. Germline V gene sequence: CDR1 SGHTA, CDR2 FQGNSA. This CDR3 is 14 amino acids long. The DNA for the CDR3 is TGTGCCAGCAGCTTTGGTAGGACAAAGCAGCCCCAGCATTTT. Protein: CASSFGRTKQPQHF.

The chain uses TRBV27 and TRBJ2-2, with 9 nucleotides matching TRBD2. This CDR3 has 15 amino acids. From germline, CDR1 is MNHEY and CDR2 SMNVEV (reference sequence). V lost 3 bases to trimming and J lost 5 bases; unmatched junction nucleotides: 4. The CDR3 bases are TGTGCCAGCAGTTTTGCGGGGGGGATTACCGGGGAGCTGTTTTTT. Amino acid sequence: CASSFAGGITGELFF.

The V call is TRBV29-1, the J call TRBJ1-2; D unclear. CDR1 and CDR2 (germline): SQVTM, ANQGSEA. CDR3 length equals 11 residues. The ends were cut back, 3 bases at V and 7 bases at J, with 9 bases in the middle. The CDR3 sequence is CSVEGAGGYTF. The CDR3 nucleotides are TGCAGCGTTGAGGGCGCGGGTGGCTACACCTTC.

This chain connects TRBV28 to TRBJ2-4, with 10 positions matching TRBD2. The CDR3 length is 20 residues. The germline V gene encodes CDR1 MDHEN and CDR2 SYDVKM. V dropped 5 bases and J dropped 1; count of bases not matched to a gene: 17. For the CDR3, the DNA is TGTGCCAGCAGTCCCCGACAGTTCCTAGCGGGAGTTGGGGCCAAAAACATTCAGTACTTC. Translating gives CASSPRQFLAGVGAKNIQYF.

The chain uses TRBV14 and TRBJ2-1; 8 nucleotides align to TRBD1. Germline V CDR1 and CDR2: SGHDN, FVKESK. The CDR3 is 14 amino acids. The junction had 5 bases not matched to a gene; V was cut back by 2 bases and J by 8 bases. The CDR3 nucleotides read TGTGCCAGCAGCCAATTCGGACAGGGCGATGAGCAGTTCTTC. Residues: CASSQFGQGDEQFF.

The J gene is TRBJ1-2, the V gene TRBV11-2; no firm D call. Germline V gene data show CDR1 as SGHAT and CDR2 as FQNNGV. The CDR3 spans 15 residues. V lost 1 base, J lost 6 bases, and 15 bases lay in between. The CDR3 DNA follows: TGTGCCAGCAGCTTAGGTACCCACCGACCTGATGGCTACACCTTC. Protein product: CASSLGTHRPDGYTF.

The V call is TRBV6-4, the J call TRBJ2-3, with 12 bases that match TRBD1. The CDR3 has 15 amino acids. Germline CDR1 is MRHNA and CDR2 is SNTAGT. Trimming took 5 bases from V and 4 from J; bases not matched to a gene: 4. CDR3: CASSQGQGAADTQYF. In DNA, the CDR3 is TGTGCCAGCAGTCAGGGACAGGGGGCAGCAGATACGCAGTATTTT.

In this sample, this clone turned up once. The rearrangement links TRBV28 to TRBJ1-2; perhaps TRBD1 as D (5 bases). Trimming left V 11 bases short and J 8 bases short, with 27 bases between. CDR3 length equals 15 residues. CDR1 is MDHEN, CDR2 SYDVKM, per germline. The CDR3 DNA reads TGTGCCCGTCTAAACCCTAGTATGTGGGACGGAGGCTACACCTTC. It specifies CARLNPSMWDGGYTF.

V is TRBV18 and J is TRBJ1-2; 8 bases match TRBD1. The germline V gene has CDR1 KGHSH and CDR2 LQKENI. The CDR3 spans 15 residues. After removal of 1 base from V and 3 bases from J, the junction contained 4 bases not matched to a gene. The CDR3 here is CASSPLDREDYGYTF. DNA of the CDR3: TGTGCCAGCTCACCACTGGACAGGGAGGACTATGGCTACACCTTC. Together with reference TRBV18 and TRBJ1-2, the CDR3 gives the full variable domain: NAGVMQNPRHLVRRRGQEARLRCSPMKGHSHVYWYRQLPEEGLKFMVYLQKENIIDESGMPKERFSAEFPKEGPSILRIQQVVRGDSAAYFCASSPLDREDYGYTFGSGTRLTVV.